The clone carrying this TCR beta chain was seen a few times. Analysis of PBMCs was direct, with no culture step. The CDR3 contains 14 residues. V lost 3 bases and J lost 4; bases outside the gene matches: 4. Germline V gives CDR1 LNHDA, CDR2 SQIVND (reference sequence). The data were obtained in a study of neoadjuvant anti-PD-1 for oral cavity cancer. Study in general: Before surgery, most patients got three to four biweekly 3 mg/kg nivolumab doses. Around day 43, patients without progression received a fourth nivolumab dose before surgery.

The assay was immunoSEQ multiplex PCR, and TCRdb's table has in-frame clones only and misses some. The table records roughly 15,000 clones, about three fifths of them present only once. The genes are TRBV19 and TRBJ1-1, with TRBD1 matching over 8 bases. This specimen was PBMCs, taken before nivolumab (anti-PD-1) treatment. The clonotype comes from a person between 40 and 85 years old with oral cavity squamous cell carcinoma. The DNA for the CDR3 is TGTGCCAGTAGTATCCCGGACAGGGCCACTGAAGCTTTCTTT. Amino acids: CASSIPDRATEAFF.